This T cell receptor beta chain was sequenced during a study of cytomegalovirus exposure and HLA in healthy donors. Study-wide results and limits: Generally TCR sequences proved uncommon, though certain public TCRs appeared in numerous donors. In an earlier analysis, most TCR beta V segments were productive about 87% or about 30% of the time.

Each donor's status was that of a healthy bone marrow donor. Both 60 Vbeta primers and 13 Jbeta primers went into the PCR. Some clones are missing from TCRdb's copy, which holds only in-frame ones; the method was immunoSEQ multiplex PCR. In the table there are over 150,000 clones, approximately 80% of which are singletons. Comments on this clone: What it binds is not known.

The TCR originated in a male donor in good health and CMV-seropositive. What was sequenced was PBMCs.

The CDR3 nucleotides are TGCGCCAGCAGCCAAGCAGGATCCTACGAGCAGTACTTC. Encoded protein: CASSQAGSYEQYF. The rearrangement joins TRBV4-3 to TRBJ2-7, with D uncertain. CDR3 length: 13 residues. Germline values: CDR1 LGHNA, CDR2 YSLEER. Trimming left V 1 base short and J 1 base short, with 5 bases between.